This T cell receptor beta chain appears in the sequencing data of a study of early T cells in non-severe SARS-CoV-2 infection. From germline, CDR1 is SGDLS and CDR2 YYNGEE. Unmatched junction bases numbered 4, after V lost 4 bases and J lost 0 bases. CDR3 length: 15 residues. Researchers attached unique molecular identifiers to individual cDNA molecules. TCRdb re-called the 5' RACE reads with MiXCR, one entry per CDR3 protein. The sample consists of tens of thousands of distinct CDR3 sequences, about 10% of them appearing once. The rearrangement joins TRBV9 to TRBJ1-3; TRBD1 matches at 7 bases. This clonotype was sampled from an adult who was a healthcare worker with PCR-confirmed SARS-CoV-2 infection or an uninfected control (not recorded which). Sequences were obtained from whole blood. The CDR3 region has the DNA TGTGCCAGCAGCACATCAGGGGGCTCTGGAAACACCATATATTTT. Its protein is CASSTSGGSGNTIYF. The full variable domain, with the rest looked up from reference TRBV9 and TRBJ1-3, is DSGVTQTPKHLITATGQRVTLRCSPRSGDLSVYWYQQSLDQGLQFLIQYYNGEERAKGNILERFSAQQFPDLHSELNLSSLELGDSALYFCASSTSGGSGNTIYFGEGSWLTVV.